Below are 30 T cell receptor beta chains sequenced from a single sample in a study of T cells in Graves' hyperthyroidism and ophthalmopathy. Amplified regions were TCR beta CDR3 sequences from RNA transcripts. TCR CDR3 regions were first amplified by RT-PCR with HTBI primers. TCRdb passed the multiplex PCR reads through MiXCR, listing each CDR3 protein once. The sample includes more than 300,000 distinct CDR3 sequences, approximately 18% of them seen just once. The sequenced sample consisted of blood. The receptors come from a woman younger than 45 with Graves' hyperthyroidism that later progressed to Graves' ophthalmopathy.

This clonotype was found many times. The chain has TRBV27 and TRBJ2-3; D perhaps matches TRBD2 (5 bases). Looked up from germline, CDR1 is MNHEY and CDR2 is SMNVEV (reference sequence). This CDR3 has 15 residues. V was shortened by 0 bases and J by 3 bases, with 10 bases between the two germline ends. The CDR3 loop reads CASSLSGTRTDTQYF. CDR3 sequence (DNA): TGTGCCAGCAGTTTATCCGGAACTAGGACAGATACGCAGTATTTT.

The sample holds a few counts of this clonotype. This rearrangement joins TRBV3-1 to TRBJ2-7; 9 nucleotides line up with TRBD2. V dropped 1 base and J dropped 0; count of bases not matched to a gene: 7. The germline V gene encodes CDR1 LGHDT and CDR2 YNNKEL (reference sequence). The CDR3 has 17 residues. The CDR3, as DNA: TGTGCCAGCAGCCAAGGATTACGACTAGCGGACTCCTACGAGCAGTACTTC. As protein: CASSQGLRLADSYEQYF.

This clonotype appeared many times. The rearrangement links TRBV27 to TRBJ1-2, with TRBD1 matching 10 bases. Germline V gene data show CDR1 as MNHEY and CDR2 as SMNVEV (reference sequence). This CDR3 spans 15 amino acids. The J segment lost 7 bases and the V segment lost 3 bases, leaving 8 bases of the junction unmatched. In DNA, the CDR3 is TGTGCCAGCAGTTTGGCCGGACAGGGGGTCGGTGGCTACACCTTC. Translated, it gives CASSLAGQGVGGYTF.

Only a few counts were recorded for this clonotype. This chain uses TRBV4-1 with TRBJ1-5; a weak D match, TRBD1 (6 bases). V gave up 0 bases and J gave up 6 bases, with 12 bases separating them. The CDR3 has 15 amino acids. Germline V gene lookup returns CDR1 MGHRA and CDR2 YSYEKL. Here the CDR3 reads CASSQEYRVGQPQHF. The CDR3, as DNA: TGCGCCAGCAGCCAAGAATACAGGGTTGGTCAGCCCCAGCATTTT.

This clonotype was detected many times. The chain's CDR3 is CASSDQRNTEAFF. The CDR3 DNA is TGTGCCAGCAGTGACCAGCGAAACACTGAAGCTTTCTTT. The chain couples TRBV12-3 or TRBV12-4 to TRBJ1-1, with D uncertain. Trimming left V 5 bases short and J 2 bases short, with 9 bases between. This CDR3 is 13 amino acids long.

The sample holds one count of this clonotype. This chain links TRBV12-3 or TRBV12-4 with TRBJ2-3; possible D gene TRBD2, 6 bases. The CDR3 is made up of 15 amino acids. The V end lost 3 bases, the J end lost 3 bases, and 13 bases lay between the germline ends. CDR3 in DNA: TGTGCCAGCAGTTTGACTAGTAGCGGAACAGATACGCAGTATTTT. This gives the protein CASSLTSSGTDTQYF.

This clonotype has ten or more counts. The chain employs TRBV10-1 and TRBJ2-2; 8 bases align to TRBD1. The germline V gene encodes CDR1 WNHNN and CDR2 SYGVQD (reference sequence). The CDR3 totals 15 residues. Unmatched junction bases numbered 8, after V lost 8 bases and J lost 3 bases. CDR3 sequence reads: CASAPPGQDTGELFF. Here the CDR3 DNA reads TGCGCCAGCGCCCCTCCGGGACAGGACACCGGGGAGCTGTTTTTT.

The rearrangement joins TRBV4-1 to TRBJ2-7; the D gene is possibly TRBD1 (5 bases). CDR1 and CDR2 from the germline V gene are MGHRA and YSYEKL. This CDR3 has 15 residues. V was shortened by 2 bases and J by 0 bases, with 11 bases between the two germline ends. The CDR3 DNA follows: TGCGCCAGCAGCCAATGGCAGGGAATCTCCTACGAGCAGTACTTC. Translating it yields CASSQWQGISYEQYF.

This clonotype has at least ten counts. This chain connects TRBV24-1 to TRBJ2-6; D is ambiguous. The CDR3 spans 17 residues. V lost 2 bases to trimming and J lost 2 bases, with 12 bases between them. CDR1 and CDR2 from the germline V gene are KGHDR and SFDVKD. CDR3 coding DNA: TGTGCCACCAGTGATTCTGGCGGACGCCCTGGGGCCAACGTCCTGACTTTC. Its protein product is CATSDSGGRPGANVLTF.

At least ten counts were recorded for this clonotype. V and J are TRBV2 and TRBJ1-6; 7 bases fit TRBD1. J lost 5 bases, V lost 2 bases, and 15 bases had no gene match. Germline V gene sequence: CDR1 SNHLY, CDR2 FYNNEI. The CDR3 has 19 residues. The CDR3 reads CASSEPGTVRFPHNSPLHF. The CDR3 DNA sequence: TGTGCCAGCAGTGAACCCGGGACAGTGCGATTTCCGCATAATTCACCCCTCCACTTT.

This clonotype was counted many times. The V gene is TRBV11-2, the J gene TRBJ2-1; 10 nucleotides agree with TRBD2. This CDR3 is built from 17 residues. CDR1 and CDR2 (germline): SGHAT, FQNNGV. The junction had 10 bases not matched to a gene; V was cut back by 5 bases and J by 3 bases. The CDR3 region has the DNA TGTGCCAGCAGCGTCAATCCGGGACTAGCGAACTACAATGAGCAGTTCTTC. Its protein product is CASSVNPGLANYNEQFF.

The chain couples TRBV27 to TRBJ2-1; TRBD2 is a possible D gene (6 bases). CDR1 and CDR2 (germline): MNHEY, SMNVEV (reference sequence). The CDR3 loop spans 15 amino acids. V dropped 2 bases and J dropped 3 bases, with 11 bases sitting between them. The chain's CDR3 is CASSLGDWDYNEQFF. CDR3 sequence (DNA): TGTGCCAGCAGTTTAGGGGACTGGGACTACAATGAGCAGTTCTTC.

The gene calls are TRBV20-1 and TRBJ2-2; D remains ambiguous. V dropped 2 bases and J dropped 3 bases, with 7 bases sitting between them. Germline V gene lookup returns CDR1 DFQATT and CDR2 SNEGSKA (reference sequence). This CDR3 contains 13 residues. The chain's CDR3 is CSARLDYTGELFF. DNA of the CDR3: TGCAGTGCTAGACTAGATTACACCGGGGAGCTGTTTTTT.

The chain has TRBV6-1 and TRBJ1-5, with D hard to call. The germline CDR1 and CDR2 sequences are MNHNS and SASEGT. V lost 9 bases to trimming and J lost 6 bases, with 15 bases between them. This CDR3 comprises 13 residues. The CDR3 bases are TGTGCCAGTCAAGACGGAAGGTTTCAGCCCCAGCATTTT. It is translated as CASQDGRFQPQHF.

This clonotype was observed many times. The chain employs TRBV2 and TRBJ2-7; 16 bases match TRBD2. After removal of 7 bases from V and 6 bases from J, the junction contained 6 bases not matched to a gene. This CDR3 contains 15 residues. Germline loops: CDR1 SNHLY, CDR2 FYNNEI. CDR3 region: CASIGTSGRAREQYF. DNA of the CDR3: TGTGCCAGCATTGGGACTAGCGGGAGGGCCCGCGAGCAGTACTTC.

The CDR3 here is CSARDGASGETQYF. The CDR3, as DNA: TGCAGTGCTAGAGATGGAGCGAGTGGAGAGACCCAGTACTTC. The chain is built from TRBV20-1 and TRBJ2-5; D uncertain. The germline V and J ends were trimmed by 0 bases and 4 bases, with 12 bases remaining between them. The CDR3 runs to 14 residues. In germline, CDR1 is DFQATT, CDR2 SNEGSKA (reference sequence).

The chain links TRBV20-1 to TRBJ2-1; 10 nucleotides line up with TRBD2. CDR3 length: 17 residues. CDR1 and CDR2 (germline): DFQATT, SNEGSKA (reference sequence). V shed 1 base and J 2 bases; nucleotides not matched to a gene: 8. CDR3 sequence reads: CSARGAALAGTYNEQFF. DNA for the CDR3: TGCAGTGCTAGAGGGGCAGCACTAGCGGGGACCTACAATGAGCAGTTCTTC.

The chain joins TRBV4-1 to TRBJ1-2, with 7 bases that match TRBD1. Germline CDR1 MGHRA, CDR2 YSYEKL. The V gene end was trimmed by 1 base and the J gene end by 4 bases; junction bases not matched to a gene: 15. The CDR3 is 18 amino acids. The CDR3 loop reads CASSQGPVSLDRSYGYTF. The CDR3 bases are TGCGCCAGCAGCCAAGGCCCCGTGTCCCTGGACAGGAGCTATGGCTACACCTTC.

This clonotype was seen a handful of times. This chain links TRBV19 with TRBJ2-2; D is uncertain. Per germline, CDR1 LNHDA and CDR2 SQIVND (reference sequence). This CDR3 is 15 amino acids long. V lost 6 bases and J 5 bases, leaving 16 bases between the germline ends. The CDR3, as DNA: TGTGCCAGTAGCGACCCCTCCCGATGGACCGGGGAGCTGTTTTTT. Protein: CASSDPSRWTGELFF. Together with reference TRBV19 and TRBJ2-2, the CDR3 gives the full variable domain: DGGITQSPKYLFRKEGQNVTLSCEQNLNHDAMYWYRQDPGQGLRLIYYSQIVNDFQKGDIAEGYSVSREKKESFPLTVTSAQKNPTAFYLCASSDPSRWTGELFFGEGSRLTVL.

This clonotype has ten or more counts. The CDR3 DNA follows: TGTGCCAGCAGTCCCCTCGGGGGCCCGGTGGGGCAGTACTTC. Its protein product is CASSPLGGPVGQYF. The rearrangement joins TRBV28 to TRBJ2-7; the D gene could be TRBD1 or TRBD2 (6 bases each). The germline V and J ends were trimmed by 5 bases and 9 bases, with 20 bases remaining between them. The length of the CDR3 is 14 residues. CDR1 MDHEN and CDR2 SYDVKM come from the germline V gene. The variable domain in full, completed from reference TRBV28 and TRBJ2-7, reads DVKVTQSSRYLVKRTGEKVFLECVQDMDHENMFWYRQDPGLGLRLIYFSYDVKMKEKGDIPEGYSVSREKKERFSLILESASTNQTSMYLCASSPLGGPVGQYFGPGTRLTVT.

This clonotype was counted at least ten times. The chain links TRBV12-3 or TRBV12-4 to TRBJ1-6; D gene ambiguous. V gave up 8 bases and J gave up 6 bases, with 14 bases separating them. CDR3 length: 14 residues. CDR3 sequence (DNA): TGTGCCAGCTATACACCCGGACCTAATTCACCCCTCCACTTT. Amino acid sequence: CASYTPGPNSPLHF.

The V call is TRBV25-1, the J call TRBJ2-3; the match to TRBD2 covers 7 bases. This CDR3 has 15 residues. Germline V lookup: CDR1 MGHDK, CDR2 SYGVNS. Trimming at V came to 6 bases and at J to 2 bases, leaving 8 bases not matched to a gene. This CDR3 reads CASRVSGLYTDTQYF. The CDR3 DNA follows: TGTGCCAGCAGAGTTAGCGGGTTATACACAGATACGCAGTATTTT.

This clonotype was seen ten or more times. The CDR3 DNA reads as TGTGCCAGCACCCCGACAGAAGAGACCCAGTACTTC. Its translation is CASTPTEETQYF. V is TRBV11-2 and J is TRBJ2-5; D perhaps matches TRBD1 (5 bases). V was trimmed by 7 bases and J by 3 bases, leaving 9 bases between them. CDR1 and CDR2 (germline): SGHAT, FQNNGV. The CDR3 length is 12 residues.

This rearrangement joins TRBV5-6 to TRBJ1-3; possible D gene TRBD1, 5 bases. This CDR3 comprises 16 residues. Germline V gene lookup returns CDR1 SGHDT and CDR2 YYEEEE. Trimming removed 0 bases at V and 2 bases at J, with 12 bases between. The CDR3 DNA reads TGTGCCAGCAGCTTGGTGGGGGGAAGTACTGGAAACACCATATATTTT. Translation: CASSLVGGSTGNTIYF.

As for this clonotype: This may be a read error: a much more frequent sequence differs by one nucleotide. The chain links TRBV28 to TRBJ2-5, with TRBD2 identical over 8 bases. Germline CDR1 and CDR2: MDHEN and SYDVKM. The CDR3 runs to 14 residues. CDR3 sequence (DNA): TGTGCCAGCAGTTTTACGGGAGGGGAAGAGACCCAGCACTTC. It yields the protein CASSFTGGEETQHF.

Only a few counts were recorded for this clonotype. V is TRBV12-3 or TRBV12-4 and J is TRBJ2-3; D is possibly TRBD1 (6 bases). This CDR3 is built from 12 residues. Trimming took 3 bases from V and 13 from J, leaving 14 bases between them. CDR3 sequence (DNA): TGTGCCAGCAGTTTGGGGTGGGACAATAAGTATTTT. Amino acid sequence: CASSLGWDNKYF.

This chain uses TRBV28 with TRBJ1-2; no clear D gene. CDR1 is MDHEN and CDR2 is SYDVKM in the germline V gene. The CDR3 loop spans 14 amino acids. Trimming removed 6 bases from V and 1 base from J, with 12 bases in between. The CDR3 is CASSLASVNYGYTF. Written as DNA, the CDR3 is TGTGCCAGCAGCTTAGCGTCAGTTAACTATGGCTACACCTTC.

This clonotype was seen repeatedly, ten times or more. V gene TRBV28 combines with J gene TRBJ2-7, with 12 positions matching TRBD2. The CDR3 totals 13 residues. The V gene's germline CDR1 is MDHEN and CDR2 SYDVKM. The V segment lost 6 bases and the J segment 4 bases; nucleotides outside the gene matches: 1. The CDR3 spells CASRLAGGYEQYF. The CDR3 DNA reads as TGTGCCAGCAGACTAGCGGGGGGTTACGAGCAGTACTTC.

This clonotype was counted many times. The chain uses TRBV7-6 and TRBJ2-1, with a tentative D call TRBD2 (6 bases). The CDR3 is made up of 18 amino acids. Germline V gene lookup returns CDR1 SGHVS and CDR2 FNYEAQ. Trimming stripped 1 base from V and 2 bases from J, with 18 bases between. As DNA, the CDR3 is TGTGCCAGCAGCTTAGTTCCTGGCGGGACCAACCCCTACAATGAGCAGTTCTTC. Translation gives CASSLVPGGTNPYNEQFF. Combining the CDR3 with reference TRBV7-6 and TRBJ2-1 gives the whole variable domain GAGVSQSPRYKVTKRGQDVALRCDPISGHVSLYWYRQALGQGPEFLTYFNYEAQQDKSGLPNDRFSAERPEGSISTLTIQRTEQRDSAMYRCASSLVPGGTNPYNEQFFGPGTRLTVL.

This clonotype was counted a few times. This chain connects TRBV12-3 or TRBV12-4 to TRBJ1-5; D gene unclear. The CDR3 is made up of 15 amino acids. Trimming cost V 3 bases and J 3 bases, with 12 bases left between them. The CDR3 region has the DNA TGTGCCAGCAGTTTGGGAGGGAGCCTCAATCAGCCCCAGCATTTT. This gives the protein CASSLGGSLNQPQHF.